A selection of T cell receptor beta chains follows, all from one sample in a study of blood T cell repertoires in COVID-19. Clones were sequenced by immunoSEQ multiplex PCR, and TCRdb holds only the in-frame ones, with some missing. The sample consists of about 67,000 clones, 75% to 90% of them appearing once. Specimen: peripheral blood. The source is a man in his fifties or sixties with active COVID-19. Each CDR3 is given with its conserved first and last residue. A D gene is named only where the DNA matches it firmly. Rows may omit the clone size; those that give it use once, few, many or a size class.

NA | NA | TRBJ2-5 | TRBV18 | CASSPIRQETQYF | TGTGCCAGCTCACCAATTCGGCAAGAGACCCAGTACTTC
NA | TRBD2 | TRBJ2-3 | TRBV6-1 | CASSEEAGGPDTQYF | TGTGCCAGCAGTGAAGAAGCGGGAGGACCAGATACGCAGTATTTT
NA | NA | TRBJ1-4 | TRBV30 | CAWSATGMPNEKLFF | TGTGCCTGGAGTGCGACCGGGATGCCTAATGAAAAACTGTTTTTT
NA | TRBD2 | TRBJ2-3 | TRBV4-1 | CASSQVKTSGGTDTQYF | TGCGCCAGCAGCCAAGTAAAGACTAGCGGGGGCACAGATACGCAGTATTTT
few | TRBD2 | TRBJ2-5 | TRBV4-3 | CASSQASGGATQYF | TGCGCCAGCAGCCAGGCTAGCGGGGGAGCAACCCAGTACTTC
NA | TRBD1 | TRBJ2-1 | TRBV19 | CASSSSLDRNLYNEQFF | TGTGCCAGTAGTTCATCTTTGGACAGGAATCTCTACAATGAGCAGTTCTTC
NA | TRBD1 | TRBJ1-5 | TRBV28 | CASRTGSRAQHF | TGTGCCAGCAGGACAGGGAGCAGGGCCCAGCATTTT
few | TRBD1 | TRBJ1-2 | TRBV3-1/TRBV3-2 | CASSQKGTGAAYGYTF | TGTGCCAGCAGCCAAAAGGGGACAGGGGCTGCTTATGGCTACACCTTC
NA | NA | TRBJ1-2 | TRBV10-2 | CASSVSKDYGYTF | TGCGCCAGCAGTGTGAGCAAAGACTATGGCTACACCTTC
NA | NA | TRBJ2-3 | TRBV4-3 | CASSQGWTGTDTQYF | TGCGCCAGCAGCCAAGGATGGACGGGGACAGATACGCAGTATTTT
once | TRBD2 | TRBJ2-7 | TRBV2 | CASTTAGWGGEQYF | TGTGCCAGCACGACGGCAGGGTGGGGAGGGGAGCAGTACTTC
many | TRBD1 | TRBJ1-5 | TRBV7-2 | CASSLVTGGRAQPQHF | TGTGCCAGCAGCTTGGTTACAGGGGGGAGAGCTCAGCCCCAGCATTTT
NA | NA | TRBJ2-7 | TRBV19 | CASSIPSRRGEIRSYEQYF | TGTGCCAGTAGTATCCCCTCTCGACGTGGGGAGATCCGTTCCTACGAGCAGTACTTC
NA | TRBD2 | TRBJ2-1 | TRBV7-8 | CASSLEASGDEEQFF | TGTGCCAGCAGCTTAGAGGCTAGCGGGGACGAAGAGCAGTTCTTC
NA | NA | TRBJ2-5 | TRBV13 | CASSLPGQRPQETQYF | TGTGCCAGCAGCTTACCCGGACAGCGACCTCAAGAGACCCAGTACTTC
few | NA | TRBJ1-2 | TRBV6-6 | CASSYGLYGYTF | TGTGCCAGCAGTTACGGACTCTATGGCTACACCTTC
NA | TRBD2 | TRBJ2-7 | TRBV5-6 | CASSVLLPGGVTYEQYF | TGTGCCAGCAGCGTACTACTTCCGGGAGGAGTGACCTACGAGCAGTACTTC
NA | TRBD1 | TRBJ1-3 | TRBV4-2 | CASSPGQGYSGNTIYF | TGTGCCAGCAGCCCTGGACAGGGGTACTCTGGAAACACCATATATTTT
NA | NA | TRBJ1-2 | TRBV28 | CAGQTNYGYTF | TGTGCCGGCCAGACTAACTATGGCTACACCTTC
few | NA | TRBJ1-2 | TRBV2 | CASELSEGARGYTF | TGTGCCAGCGAACTGTCCGAAGGGGCAAGAGGCTACACCTTC
NA | NA | TRBJ2-2 | TRBV24-1 | CATLISGHRTSTGELFF | TGTGCCACTCTGATATCGGGACACCGAACCTCGACCGGGGAGCTGTTTTTT
NA | NA | TRBJ1-3 | TRBV29-1 | CSVRGGSGNTIYF | TGCAGCGTCCGGGGTGGCTCTGGAAACACCATATATTTT
NA | NA | TRBJ2-3 | TRBV18 | CASSPQGGASTDTQYF | TGTGCCAGCTCACCACAGGGGGGGGCTAGCACAGATACGCAGTATTTT
NA | NA | TRBJ2-3 | TRBV18 | CASSPPRASLTTQYF | TGTGCCAGCTCACCACCGAGGGCTAGTTTGACTACGCAGTATTTT
once | NA | TRBJ1-1 | TRBV30 | CAWSRGGYTEAFF | TGTGCCTGGAGTCGAGGAGGTTACACTGAAGCTTTCTTT
NA | NA | TRBJ2-1 | TRBV3-1/TRBV3-2 | CASSQDRAGPPYNEQFF | TGTGCCAGCAGCCAAGATAGGGCGGGTCCCCCCTACAATGAGCAGTTCTTC
NA | TRBD2 | TRBJ2-7 | TRBV28 | CASSATPGTRTPGQYF | TGTGCCAGCAGTGCGACACCCGGGACTAGGACCCCAGGGCAGTACTTC
NA | NA | TRBJ1-4 | TRBV15 | CATSFRDINEKLFF | TGTGCCACCAGCTTCCGGGACATAAATGAAAAACTGTTTTTT
NA | TRBD1 | TRBJ2-7 | TRBV5-1 | CASSFEGQGSWVQYF | TGCGCCAGCAGCTTTGAGGGACAGGGCTCCTGGGTGCAGTACTTC
NA | TRBD1 | TRBJ2-1 | TRBV19 | CASRSRGHEQFF | TGTGCCAGTAGGTCGAGGGGGCATGAGCAGTTCTTC
NA | TRBD1 | TRBJ1-2 | TRBV19 | CASSRTGVIGNYGYTF | TGTGCCAGTAGCCGGACAGGGGTCATAGGCAACTATGGCTACACCTTC
NA | TRBD1 | TRBJ2-2 | TRBV15 | CATSRDDRARTGELFF | TGTGCCACCAGCAGAGATGACAGGGCGCGGACCGGGGAGCTGTTTTTT
NA | NA | TRBJ1-4 | TRBV27 | CASSPLKGSGGEKLFF | TGTGCCAGCAGTCCGCTGAAAGGCTCGGGGGGTGAAAAACTGTTTTTT
NA | NA | TRBJ2-1 | TRBV5-6 | CASSLSPGSHNEQFF | TGTGCCAGCAGCTTGTCGCCGGGTTCCCACAATGAGCAGTTCTTC
NA | NA | TRBJ2-2 | TRBV19 | CASSILAQGNTGELFF | TGTGCCAGTAGTATCCTGGCGCAGGGTAACACCGGGGAGCTGTTTTTT
NA | TRBD1 | TRBJ2-7 | TRBV11-2 | CASSLGDRAGEQYF | TGTGCCAGCAGCTTAGGAGACAGGGCGGGCGAGCAGTACTTC
NA | TRBD1 | TRBJ2-7 | TRBV4-1 | CASWGTGGEQYF | TGCGCCAGCTGGGGGACAGGTGGCGAGCAGTACTTC
NA | NA | TRBJ1-4 | TRBV11-2 | CASSLQGLVNEKLFF | TGTGCCAGCAGCCTTCAGGGGCTGGTAAATGAAAAACTGTTTTTT
NA | NA | TRBJ1-1 | TRBV19 | CASSERAGLNTEAFF | TGTGCCAGTAGTGAGCGGGCAGGTTTGAACACTGAAGCTTTCTTT
NA | TRBD2 | TRBJ2-1 | TRBV4-2 | CASSQDRAGGYNEQFF | TGTGCCAGCAGCCAAGATCGGGCGGGAGGGTACAATGAGCAGTTCTTC
NA | NA | TRBJ2-7 | TRBV6-5 | CASRLQDRRSKEQYF | TGTGCCAGCAGACTCCAGGACAGACGGTCGAAGGAGCAGTACTTC
NA | TRBD2 | TRBJ2-7 | TRBV30 | CAWSISGAPYEQYF | TGTGCCTGGAGTATAAGCGGGGCTCCTTACGAGCAGTACTTC
NA | NA | TRBJ1-1 | TRBV6-1 | CASSERRGAGMNTEAFF | TGTGCCAGCAGTGAGAGGCGGGGGGCCGGCATGAACACTGAAGCTTTCTTT
NA | NA | TRBJ2-7 | TRBV5-4 | CASSLSGAEDEQYF | TGTGCCAGCAGCTTGTCTGGGGCAGAGGACGAGCAGTACTTC
NA | TRBD2 | TRBJ2-3 | TRBV30 | CAWTVNSGSSDTQYF | TGTGCCTGGACTGTTAACAGCGGGAGCTCAGATACGCAGTATTTT
NA | TRBD1 | TRBJ2-7 | TRBV11-2 | CASSTPRQGANYEQYF | TGTGCCAGCAGCACCCCTCGACAGGGGGCGAACTACGAGCAGTACTTC
NA | NA | TRBJ2-7 | TRBV18 | CASSPRAGSSYEQYF | TGTGCCAGCTCTCCCAGGGCGGGGAGCTCCTACGAGCAGTACTTC
once | NA | TRBJ1-2 | TRBV6-2/TRBV6-3 | CASSYYEGHYGYTF | TGTGCCAGCAGTTATTACGAGGGTCACTATGGCTACACCTTC
NA | TRBD2 | TRBJ2-1 | TRBV18 | CASSPPASGKFNEQFF | TGTGCCAGCTCACCACCGGCTAGCGGGAAGTTCAATGAGCAGTTCTTC
NA | NA | TRBJ2-3 | TRBV12-3/TRBV12-4 | CASSLSGTDTQYF | TGTGCCAGCAGTTTATCGGGCACAGATACGCAGTATTTT